A selection of T cell receptor beta chains follows, all from one sample in a study of OX40 agonist ivuxolimab in advanced cancers. The protocol was immunoSEQ multiplex PCR, while the TCRdb copy is restricted to in-frame clones and leaves out a portion. The table lists roughly 20,000 clones, over 75% of them singletons. The sequencing here drew on CD4+ or CD8+ T cells sorted from blood, taken in a trial of the OX40 agonist ivuxolimab. The receptors stem from an adult with an advanced solid tumor such as melanoma, head and neck, liver or kidney cancer. The CDR3 runs from the conserved cysteine through the conserved F or W. The order of the fields is clone size, V gene, J gene, D gene, CDR3 protein, CDR3 DNA. D genes are given only for firm matches. Clone size, where shown, is once, few, many, or a class for clones that have expanded.

size: NA; V: TRBV30; J: TRBJ2-7; D: NA; CDR3: CAWSGGRGSHEQYF; DNA: TGTGCCTGGAGTGGGGGACGGGGGTCCCACGAGCAGTACTTC
size: once; V: TRBV9; J: TRBJ1-3; D: NA; CDR3: CASSSHVGSGNTIYF; DNA: TGTGCCAGCAGCTCACACGTGGGCTCTGGAAACACCATATATTTT
size: NA; V: TRBV5-1; J: TRBJ1-2; D: NA; CDR3: CASSLWESTRGYTF; DNA: TGTGCCAGCAGCTTGTGGGAATCGACGCGGGGCTACACCTTC
size: NA; V: TRBV27; J: TRBJ1-2; D: NA; CDR3: CASSRGPYGYTF; DNA: TGTGCCAGCAGCCGAGGGCCCTATGGCTACACCTTC
size: few; V: TRBV11-2; J: TRBJ2-1; D: NA; CDR3: CASSLGPEQFF; DNA: TGTGCCAGCAGCTTAGGTCCGGAGCAGTTCTTC
size: once; V: TRBV5-1; J: TRBJ2-2; D: TRBD1; CDR3: CASSLGDRNTGELFF; DNA: TGCGCCAGCAGCTTGGGGGACAGGAACACCGGGGAGCTGTTTTTT
size: NA; V: TRBV7-9; J: TRBJ1-2; D: NA; CDR3: CASKDGVTKDNSGGYTF; DNA: TGTGCCAGCAAAGACGGGGTGACAAAGGACAACAGTGGTGGCTACACCTTC
size: NA; V: TRBV19; J: TRBJ1-1; D: NA; CDR3: CASSTAGTLTEAFF; DNA: TGTGCCAGTAGTACCGCCGGGACCCTCACTGAAGCTTTCTTT
size: NA; V: TRBV7-9; J: TRBJ1-1; D: NA; CDR3: CASSLFGAEEAFF; DNA: TGTGCCAGCAGCTTATTTGGGGCAGAAGAAGCTTTCTTT
size: NA; V: TRBV19; J: TRBJ2-3; D: NA; CDR3: CASSLVPLSGDTQYF; DNA: TGTGCCAGTAGTCTCGTCCCTCTTTCAGGAGATACGCAGTATTTT
size: NA; V: TRBV15; J: TRBJ2-7; D: TRBD1; CDR3: CATSGEGQGYSYEQYF; DNA: TGTGCCACTTCGGGTGAGGGACAGGGATATTCCTACGAGCAGTACTTC
size: NA; V: TRBV15; J: TRBJ1-2; D: TRBD1; CDR3: CATSTLDRSNYGYTF; DNA: TGTGCCACCAGCACATTGGACAGGTCTAACTATGGCTACACCTTC
size: NA; V: TRBV13; J: TRBJ2-2; D: NA; CDR3: CASPHGTGELFF; DNA: TGTGCCAGCCCCCATGGGACCGGGGAGCTGTTTTTT
size: NA; V: TRBV6-5; J: TRBJ1-5; D: NA; CDR3: CASSYGTSNQPQHF; DNA: TGTGCCAGCAGTTATGGGACAAGCAATCAGCCCCAGCATTTT
size: NA; V: TRBV7-9; J: TRBJ1-2; D: NA; CDR3: CASSQSHIIDGYTF; DNA: TGTGCCAGCAGCCAGTCCCACATAATCGATGGCTACACCTTC
size: NA; V: TRBV25-1; J: TRBJ1-5; D: NA; CDR3: CASSERQGHQPQHF; DNA: TGTGCCAGCAGTGAACGGCAGGGGCATCAGCCCCAGCATTTT
size: NA; V: TRBV27; J: TRBJ1-1; D: NA; CDR3: CASGDIMNTEAFF; DNA: TGTGCCAGCGGCGACATAATGAACACTGAAGCTTTCTTT
size: NA; V: TRBV7-2; J: TRBJ2-7; D: NA; CDR3: CASRGDGGWEQYF; DNA: TGTGCCAGCAGGGGGGACGGAGGCTGGGAGCAGTACTTC
size: few; V: TRBV10-1; J: TRBJ1-1; D: NA; CDR3: CASSETQGGSTEAFF; DNA: TGCGCCAGCAGTGAGACACAGGGAGGTAGCACTGAAGCTTTCTTT
size: NA; V: TRBV6-1; J: TRBJ2-7; D: NA; CDR3: CAGSEGGRQGAEQYF; DNA: TGTGCCGGCTCCGAAGGTGGGAGACAAGGGGCCGAGCAGTACTTC
size: NA; V: TRBV19; J: TRBJ2-1; D: NA; CDR3: CASSAEGTGVVEQFF; DNA: TGTGCCAGTAGTGCCGAGGGGACTGGGGTTGTTGAGCAGTTCTTC
size: NA; V: TRBV12-5; J: TRBJ2-7; D: NA; CDR3: CASGWGYEQYF; DNA: TGTGCTAGTGGTTGGGGATACGAGCAGTACTTC
size: NA; V: TRBV23-1; J: TRBJ1-4; D: NA; CDR3: CASSQSNEKLFF; DNA: TGCGCCAGCAGTCAATCAAATGAAAAACTGTTTTTT
size: NA; V: TRBV19; J: TRBJ1-4; D: TRBD1; CDR3: CASSIEVGTANATNEKLFF; DNA: TGTGCCAGTAGTATAGAGGTTGGGACAGCTAACGCAACTAATGAAAAACTGTTTTTT
size: NA; V: TRBV5-1; J: TRBJ2-6; D: NA; CDR3: CASGVTARGSGANVLTF; DNA: TGCGCCAGCGGCGTCACCGCCCGGGGCTCTGGGGCCAACGTCCTGACTTTC
size: NA; V: TRBV19; J: TRBJ2-5; D: NA; CDR3: CASRGPPEETQYF; DNA: TGTGCCAGTCGAGGGCCCCCCGAGGAGACCCAGTACTTC
size: NA; V: TRBV19; J: TRBJ2-6; D: NA; CDR3: CASSKSQSRANVLTF; DNA: TGTGCCAGTAGCAAATCACAAAGTCGGGCCAACGTCCTGACTTTC
size: NA; V: TRBV27; J: TRBJ1-1; D: TRBD1; CDR3: CASSEGAEAFF; DNA: TGTGCCAGCAGTGAGGGGGCGGAAGCTTTCTTT
size: NA; V: TRBV5-1; J: TRBJ2-3; D: NA; CDR3: CASSLDQEGATDTQYF; DNA: TGCGCCAGCAGCTTGGACCAGGAGGGGGCCACAGATACGCAGTATTTT